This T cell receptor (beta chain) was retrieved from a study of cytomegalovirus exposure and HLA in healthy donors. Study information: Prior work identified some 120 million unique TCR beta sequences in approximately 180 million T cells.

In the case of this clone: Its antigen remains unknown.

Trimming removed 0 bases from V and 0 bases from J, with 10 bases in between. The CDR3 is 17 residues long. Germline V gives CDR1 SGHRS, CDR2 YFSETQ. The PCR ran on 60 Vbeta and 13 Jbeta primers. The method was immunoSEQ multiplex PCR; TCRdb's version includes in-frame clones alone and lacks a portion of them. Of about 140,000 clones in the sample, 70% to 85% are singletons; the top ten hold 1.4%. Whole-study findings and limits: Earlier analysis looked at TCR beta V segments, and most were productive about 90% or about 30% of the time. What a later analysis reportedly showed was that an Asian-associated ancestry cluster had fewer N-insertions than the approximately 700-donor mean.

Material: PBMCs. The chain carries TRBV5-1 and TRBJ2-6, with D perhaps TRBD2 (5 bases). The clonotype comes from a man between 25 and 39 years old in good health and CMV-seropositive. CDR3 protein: CASSLAGVISGANVLTF. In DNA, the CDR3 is TGCGCCAGCAGCTTGGCCGGGGTGATCTCTGGGGCCAACGTCCTGACTTTC.